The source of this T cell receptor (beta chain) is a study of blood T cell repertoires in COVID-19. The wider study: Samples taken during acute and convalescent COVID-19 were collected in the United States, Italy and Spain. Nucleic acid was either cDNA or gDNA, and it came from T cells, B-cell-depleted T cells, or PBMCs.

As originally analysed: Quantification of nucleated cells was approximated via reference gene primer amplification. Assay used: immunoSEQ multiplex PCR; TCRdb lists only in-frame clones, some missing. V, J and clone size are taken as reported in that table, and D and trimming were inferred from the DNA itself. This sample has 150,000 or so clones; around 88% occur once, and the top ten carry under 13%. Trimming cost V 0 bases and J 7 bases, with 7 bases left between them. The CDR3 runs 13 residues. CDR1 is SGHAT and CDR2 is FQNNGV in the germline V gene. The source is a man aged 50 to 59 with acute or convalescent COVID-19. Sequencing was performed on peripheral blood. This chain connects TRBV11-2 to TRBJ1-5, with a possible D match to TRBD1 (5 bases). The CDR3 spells CASSLDREQPQHF. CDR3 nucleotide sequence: TGTGCCAGCAGCTTAGACAGGGAACAGCCCCAGCATTTT.